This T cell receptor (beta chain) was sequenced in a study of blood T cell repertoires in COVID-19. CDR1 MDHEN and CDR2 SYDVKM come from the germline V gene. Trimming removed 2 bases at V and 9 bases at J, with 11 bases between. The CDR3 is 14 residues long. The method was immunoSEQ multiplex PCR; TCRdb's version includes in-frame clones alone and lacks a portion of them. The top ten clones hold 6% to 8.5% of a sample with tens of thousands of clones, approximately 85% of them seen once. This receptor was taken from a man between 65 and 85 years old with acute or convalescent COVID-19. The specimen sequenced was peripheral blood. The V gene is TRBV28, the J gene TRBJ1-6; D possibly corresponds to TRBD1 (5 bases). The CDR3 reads CASSLIRGASPLHF. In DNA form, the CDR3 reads TGTGCCAGCAGTTTAATAAGGGGCGCTTCACCCCTCCACTTT.